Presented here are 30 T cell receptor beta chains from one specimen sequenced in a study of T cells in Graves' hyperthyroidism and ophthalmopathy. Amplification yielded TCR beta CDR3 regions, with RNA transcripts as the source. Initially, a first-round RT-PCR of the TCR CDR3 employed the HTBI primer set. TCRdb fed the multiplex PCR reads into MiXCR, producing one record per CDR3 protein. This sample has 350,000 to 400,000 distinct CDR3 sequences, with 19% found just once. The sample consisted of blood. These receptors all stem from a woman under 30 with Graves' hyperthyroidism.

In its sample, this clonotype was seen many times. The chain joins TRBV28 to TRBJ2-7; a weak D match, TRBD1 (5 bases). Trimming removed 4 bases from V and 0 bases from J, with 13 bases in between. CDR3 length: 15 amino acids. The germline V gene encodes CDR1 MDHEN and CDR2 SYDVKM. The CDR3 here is CASSSQGLSSYEQYF. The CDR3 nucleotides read TGTGCCAGCAGTTCCCAGGGATTAAGCTCCTACGAGCAGTACTTC.

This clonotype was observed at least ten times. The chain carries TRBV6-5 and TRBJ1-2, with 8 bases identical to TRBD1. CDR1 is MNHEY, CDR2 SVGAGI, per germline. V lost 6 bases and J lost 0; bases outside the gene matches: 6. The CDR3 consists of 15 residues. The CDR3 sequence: CASRRQGNPNYGYTF. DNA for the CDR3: TGTGCCAGCAGGCGACAGGGGAATCCTAACTATGGCTACACCTTC.

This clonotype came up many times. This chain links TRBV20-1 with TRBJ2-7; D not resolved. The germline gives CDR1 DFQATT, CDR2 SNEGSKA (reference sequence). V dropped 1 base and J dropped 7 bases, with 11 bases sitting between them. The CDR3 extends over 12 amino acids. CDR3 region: CSARVPAREQYF. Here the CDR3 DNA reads TGCAGTGCTAGAGTCCCAGCTCGAGAGCAGTACTTC.

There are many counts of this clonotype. CDR3 in amino acids: CASSYIRGAYGYTF. The CDR3 DNA reads as TGTGCCAGCAGTTACATTCGGGGGGCCTATGGCTACACCTTC. V and J are TRBV6-5 and TRBJ1-2, with a possible D match to TRBD1 (6 bases). The CDR3 has 14 amino acids. CDR1 MNHEY and CDR2 SVGAGI come from the germline V gene. The V gene lost 2 bases and the J gene lost 4 bases, with 11 bases spanning the gap.

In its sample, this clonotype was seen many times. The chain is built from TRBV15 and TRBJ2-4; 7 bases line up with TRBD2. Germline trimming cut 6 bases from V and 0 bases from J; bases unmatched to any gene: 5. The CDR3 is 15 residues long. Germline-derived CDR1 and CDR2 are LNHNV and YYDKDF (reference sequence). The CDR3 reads CATRTSPIAKNIQYF. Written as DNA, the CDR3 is TGTGCCACCAGGACTAGCCCTATAGCCAAAAACATTCAGTACTTC.

The CDR3 DNA is TGTGCCAGCAGTTACAGGGGACAGGGGGCAAATGGCTACACCTTC. It encodes CASSYRGQGANGYTF. The chain combines TRBV6-5 with TRBJ1-2; 12 bases match TRBD1. The germline CDR1 and CDR2 sequences are MNHEY and SVGAGI. The CDR3 consists of 15 residues. Unmatched junction bases numbered 4, after V lost 2 bases and J lost 6 bases.

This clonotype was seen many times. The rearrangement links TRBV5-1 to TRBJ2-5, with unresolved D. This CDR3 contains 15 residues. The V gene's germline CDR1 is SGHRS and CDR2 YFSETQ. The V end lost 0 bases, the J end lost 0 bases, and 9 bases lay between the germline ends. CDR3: CASSLALHNQETQYF. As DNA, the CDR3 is TGCGCCAGCAGCTTGGCCCTGCACAACCAAGAGACCCAGTACTTC.

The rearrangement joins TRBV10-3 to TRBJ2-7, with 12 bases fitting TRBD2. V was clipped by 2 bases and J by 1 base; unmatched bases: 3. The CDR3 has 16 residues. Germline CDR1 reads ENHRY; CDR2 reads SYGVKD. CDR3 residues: CAISEPTSGGSYEQYF. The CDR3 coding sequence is TGTGCCATCAGTGAGCCGACTAGCGGGGGTTCCTACGAGCAGTACTTC.

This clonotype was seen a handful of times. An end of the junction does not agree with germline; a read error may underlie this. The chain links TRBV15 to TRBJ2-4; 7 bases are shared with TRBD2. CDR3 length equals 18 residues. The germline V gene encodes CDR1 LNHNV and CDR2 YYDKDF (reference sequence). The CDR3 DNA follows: TGTGCCACCAGCAGAGAAAACTCGCCCAAGCGGGGCCGAAACATTAAGTACTTC. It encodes CATSRENSPKRGRNIKYF.

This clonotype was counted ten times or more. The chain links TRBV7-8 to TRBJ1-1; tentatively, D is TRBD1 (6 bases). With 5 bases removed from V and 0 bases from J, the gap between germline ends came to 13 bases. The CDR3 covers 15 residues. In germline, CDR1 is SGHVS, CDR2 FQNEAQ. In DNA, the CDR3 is TGTGCCAGCAGCCTAGGGGGTATGGTGAACACTGAAGCTTTCTTT. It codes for CASSLGGMVNTEAFF.

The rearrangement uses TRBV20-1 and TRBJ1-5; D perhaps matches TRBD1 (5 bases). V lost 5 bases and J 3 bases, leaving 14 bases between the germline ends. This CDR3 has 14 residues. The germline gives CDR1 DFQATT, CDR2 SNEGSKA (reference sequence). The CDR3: CSAEAGTDNQPQHF. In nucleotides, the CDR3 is TGCAGTGCTGAGGCCGGGACGGACAATCAGCCCCAGCATTTT.

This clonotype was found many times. The CDR3 loop is CASSLPGWETQYF. The CDR3 bases are TGTGCCAGCAGCTTACCGGGTTGGGAGACCCAGTACTTC. The chain has TRBV11-1 and TRBJ2-5, with D hard to call. V shed 2 bases and J shed 5 bases, with 9 bases lying between them. Germline CDR1 SGHAT, CDR2 FQDESV (reference sequence). The CDR3 is made up of 13 amino acids.

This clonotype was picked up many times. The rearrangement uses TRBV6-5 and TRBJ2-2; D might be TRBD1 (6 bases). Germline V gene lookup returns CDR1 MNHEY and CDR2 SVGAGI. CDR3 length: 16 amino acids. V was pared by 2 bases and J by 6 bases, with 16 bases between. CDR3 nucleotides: TGTGCCAGCAGTTACGACAGGCCGGTGGTGGCCGGGGAGCTGTTTTTT. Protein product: CASSYDRPVVAGELFF.

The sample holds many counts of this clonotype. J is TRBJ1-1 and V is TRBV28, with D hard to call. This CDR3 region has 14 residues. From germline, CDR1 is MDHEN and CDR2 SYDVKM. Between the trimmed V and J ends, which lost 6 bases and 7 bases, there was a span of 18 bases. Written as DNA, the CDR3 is TGTGCCAGCAGCCCCCCATCTGTGAGGGTTGAAGCTTTCTTT. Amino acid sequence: CASSPPSVRVEAFF. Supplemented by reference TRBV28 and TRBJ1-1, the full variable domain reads DVKVTQSSRYLVKRTGEKVFLECVQDMDHENMFWYRQDPGLGLRLIYFSYDVKMKEKGDIPEGYSVSREKKERFSLILESASTNQTSMYLCASSPPSVRVEAFFGQGTRLTVV.

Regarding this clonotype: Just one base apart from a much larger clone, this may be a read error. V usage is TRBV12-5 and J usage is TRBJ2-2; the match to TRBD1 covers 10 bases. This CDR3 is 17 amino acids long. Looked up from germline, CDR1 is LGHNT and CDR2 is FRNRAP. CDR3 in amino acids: CASGLVRDRGRTGELLF. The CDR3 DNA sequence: TGTGCTAGTGGTTTGGTTCGGGACAGGGGACGCACCGGGGAGCTGTTGTTT.

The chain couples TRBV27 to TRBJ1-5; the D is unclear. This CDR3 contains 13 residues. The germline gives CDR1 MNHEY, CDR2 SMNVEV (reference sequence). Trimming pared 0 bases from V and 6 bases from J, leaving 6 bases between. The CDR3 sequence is CASSLSISQPQHF. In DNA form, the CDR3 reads TGTGCCAGCAGTTTATCGATTTCTCAGCCCCAGCATTTT.

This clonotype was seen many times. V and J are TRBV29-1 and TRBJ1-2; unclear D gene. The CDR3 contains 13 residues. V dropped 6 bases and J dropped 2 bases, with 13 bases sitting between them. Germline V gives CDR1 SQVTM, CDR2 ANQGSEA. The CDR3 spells CSVRTRANYGYTF. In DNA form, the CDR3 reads TGCAGCGTCAGGACCAGAGCGAACTATGGCTACACCTTC.

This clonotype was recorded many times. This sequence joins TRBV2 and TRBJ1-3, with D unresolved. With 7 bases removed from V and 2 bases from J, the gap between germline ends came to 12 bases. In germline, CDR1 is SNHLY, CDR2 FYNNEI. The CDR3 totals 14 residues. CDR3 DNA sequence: TGTGCCAGCAAAACAGAGATCCCTGGAAACACCATATATTTT. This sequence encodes CASKTEIPGNTIYF.

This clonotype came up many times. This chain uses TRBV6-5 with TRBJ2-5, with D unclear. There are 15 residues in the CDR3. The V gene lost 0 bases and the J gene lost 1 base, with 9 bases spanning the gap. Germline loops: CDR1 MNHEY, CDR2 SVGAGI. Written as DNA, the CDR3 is TGTGCCAGCAGTTACTCGGCTCTGGGCCAAGAGACCCAGTACTTC. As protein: CASSYSALGQETQYF.

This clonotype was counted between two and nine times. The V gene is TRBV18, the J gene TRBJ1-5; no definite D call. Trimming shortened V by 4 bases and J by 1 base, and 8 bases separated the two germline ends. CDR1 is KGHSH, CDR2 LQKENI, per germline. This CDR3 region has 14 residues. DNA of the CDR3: TGTGCCAGCTCACTAAGCATCAGCAATCAGCCCCAGCATTTT. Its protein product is CASSLSISNQPQHF.

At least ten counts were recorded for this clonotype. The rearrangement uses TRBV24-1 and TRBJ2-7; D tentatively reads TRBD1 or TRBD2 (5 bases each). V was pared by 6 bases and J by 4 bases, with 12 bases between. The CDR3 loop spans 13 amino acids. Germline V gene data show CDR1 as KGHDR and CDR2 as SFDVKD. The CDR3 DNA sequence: TGTGCCACCAGTCGGGGCGGATATTACGAGCAGTACTTC. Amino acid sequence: CATSRGGYYEQYF.

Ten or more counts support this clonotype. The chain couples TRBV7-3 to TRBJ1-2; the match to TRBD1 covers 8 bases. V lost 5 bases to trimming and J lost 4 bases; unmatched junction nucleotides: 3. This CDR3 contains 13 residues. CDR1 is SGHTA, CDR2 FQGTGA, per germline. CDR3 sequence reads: CASSAGQGYGYTF. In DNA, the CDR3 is TGTGCCAGCAGCGCTGGACAGGGCTATGGCTACACCTTC.

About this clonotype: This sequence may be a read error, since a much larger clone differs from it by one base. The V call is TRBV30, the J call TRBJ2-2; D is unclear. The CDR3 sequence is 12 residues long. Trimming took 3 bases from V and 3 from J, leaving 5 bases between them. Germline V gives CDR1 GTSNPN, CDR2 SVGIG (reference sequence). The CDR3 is CAWSLYTGELFF. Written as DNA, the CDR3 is TGTGCCTGGAGCCTGTACACCGGGGAGCTGTTTTTT.

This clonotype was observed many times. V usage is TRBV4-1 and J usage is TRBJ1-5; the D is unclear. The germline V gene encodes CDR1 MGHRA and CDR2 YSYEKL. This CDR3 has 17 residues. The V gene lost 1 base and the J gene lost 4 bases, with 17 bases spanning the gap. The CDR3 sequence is CASSQGRRGRENQPQHF. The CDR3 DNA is TGCGCCAGCAGCCAAGGGCGACGGGGAAGGGAGAATCAGCCCCAGCATTTT.

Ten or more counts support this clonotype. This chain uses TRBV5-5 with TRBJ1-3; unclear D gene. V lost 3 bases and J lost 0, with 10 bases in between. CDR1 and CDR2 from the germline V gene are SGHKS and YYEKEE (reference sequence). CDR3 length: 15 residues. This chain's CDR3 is CASSSWTDSGNTIYF. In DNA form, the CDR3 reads TGTGCCAGCAGCTCCTGGACGGACTCTGGAAACACCATATATTTT.

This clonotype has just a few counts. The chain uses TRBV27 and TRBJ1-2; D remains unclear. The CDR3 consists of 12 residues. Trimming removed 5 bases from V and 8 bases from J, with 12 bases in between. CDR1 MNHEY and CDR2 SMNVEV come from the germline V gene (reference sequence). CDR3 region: CASSPSMRGYTF. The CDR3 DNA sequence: TGTGCCAGCAGTCCCTCGATGAGGGGCTACACCTTC.

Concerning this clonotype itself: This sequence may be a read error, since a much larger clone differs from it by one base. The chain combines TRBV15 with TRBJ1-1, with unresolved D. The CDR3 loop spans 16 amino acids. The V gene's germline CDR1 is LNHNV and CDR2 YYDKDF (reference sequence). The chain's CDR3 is CATSRDRKGISAEACF. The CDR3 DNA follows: TGTGCCACCAGCAGAGATCGGAAGGGAATTTCGGCTGAAGCTTGCTTT.

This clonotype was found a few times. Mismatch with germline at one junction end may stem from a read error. The CDR3 nucleotides are TGTGCCAGCAGTGCGACTAGCGGCCAAGAGACCAAGTACTTC. This encodes CASSATSGQETKYF. The chain links TRBV2 to TRBJ2-5; TRBD2 agrees at 9 bases. Germline V gene data show CDR1 as SNHLY and CDR2 as FYNNEI. CDR3 length equals 14 residues.

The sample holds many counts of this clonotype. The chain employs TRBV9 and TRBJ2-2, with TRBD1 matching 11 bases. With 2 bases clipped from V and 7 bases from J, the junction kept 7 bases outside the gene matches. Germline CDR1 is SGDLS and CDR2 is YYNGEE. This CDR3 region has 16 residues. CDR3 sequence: CASSVKGQGAVGELFF. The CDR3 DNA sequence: TGTGCCAGCAGCGTCAAAGGACAGGGGGCTGTCGGGGAGCTGTTTTTT.

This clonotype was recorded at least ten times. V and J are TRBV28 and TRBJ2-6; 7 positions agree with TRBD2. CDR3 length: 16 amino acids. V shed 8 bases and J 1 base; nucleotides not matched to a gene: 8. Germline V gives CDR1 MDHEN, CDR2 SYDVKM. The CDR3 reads CASAGAARSGANVLTF. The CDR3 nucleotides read TGTGCCAGCGCGGGAGCGGCCCGTTCTGGGGCCAACGTCCTGACTTTC.